This TCR beta chain was observed in a study of blood T cell repertoires in COVID-19. For the study at large: Whether acute or convalescent, the COVID-19 samples came from the United States, Italy and Spain. T cells, B-cell-depleted T cells, or PBMCs supplied cDNA or gDNA.

Germline-derived CDR1 and CDR2 are DFQATT and SNEGSKA (reference sequence). This CDR3 has 11 residues. The ends were cut back, 6 bases at V and 9 bases at J, with 14 bases in the middle. In the study's own analysis: Researchers report that nucleated cell counts were estimated from reference gene primer amplification. This table comes from immunoSEQ multiplex PCR, and its TCRdb copy is limited to in-frame clones, with some not included. That table is the source of V, J and clone size, and D and trimming were worked out from the DNA. The sample yields hundreds of thousands of clones, 75% to 85% seen once.

Sequenced: peripheral blood. The origin of this receptor is a man between 50 and 59 years old with COVID-19, enrolled during active disease. The chain has TRBV20-1 and TRBJ1-2, with a weak D call TRBD1 (6 bases). The CDR3 region has the DNA TGCAGTGCCCGCCCCGGACAGCGCTACACCTTC. It specifies CSARPGQRYTF.